The 2 T cell receptor beta chains below come from one sample, sequenced in a study of blood T cells in healthy people across ages. Alongside a J-beta primer mix, a sample-barcoded 5' primer served in a second PCR lasting roughly 7 to 12 cycles. TCRdb passed the 5' RACE reads through MiXCR, listing each CDR3 protein once. The sample records roughly 700,000 distinct CDR3 sequences, more than 40% being singletons. Sequencing was done on a sample of blood. Receptor source: a woman aged 55-75 years in good health.

This clonotype was observed a handful of times. The gene calls are TRBV29-1 and TRBJ1-2; D possibly corresponds to TRBD1 (5 bases). The CDR3 totals 12 residues. The germline V gene encodes CDR1 SQVTM and CDR2 ANQGSEA. V was pared by 4 bases and J by 2 bases, with 8 bases between. CDR3 nucleotide sequence: TGCAGCGTTGGGGCAGGGAACTATGGCTACACCTTC. Protein product: CSVGAGNYGYTF.

The chain couples TRBV3-1 to TRBJ1-2; a possible D gene is TRBD1 (6 bases). Germline CDR1 is LGHDT and CDR2 is YNNKEL (reference sequence). Trimming removed 7 bases at V and 0 bases at J, with 15 bases between. There are 15 residues in the CDR3. The CDR3 region is CASTRSDSSNYGYTF. The CDR3 nucleotides are TGTGCCAGCACCCGCTCGGACAGCTCTAACTATGGCTACACCTTC.